This entry describes one T cell receptor (beta chain). This sample was included in a study of blood T cell repertoires in COVID-19. Study-level background: Both acute and convalescent COVID-19 samples were obtained from the United States, Italy and Spain. In each case, the material was cDNA or gDNA derived from T cells, B-cell-depleted T cells, or PBMCs.

Germline V gene sequence: CDR1 SQVTM, CDR2 ANQGSEA. This CDR3 contains 15 residues. Trimming left V 4 bases short and J 4 bases short, with 19 bases between. Original handling: From reference gene primer amplification, estimates of nucleated cell counts were derived. Some clones are missing from TCRdb's copy, which holds only in-frame ones; the method was immunoSEQ multiplex PCR. The V and J calls and clone size were taken over from that table, and D and trimming were inferred from the DNA. The sample comprises some 66,000 clones, roughly 84% of which are singletons, and about 7% rests with the top ten.

The source of this sequence is a man aged 50-60 years with active COVID-19. This rearrangement joins TRBV29-1 to TRBJ1-1; D not resolved. The sequenced material came from peripheral blood. CDR3 sequence (DNA): TGCAGCGTTGTCGGTGAGAGAGGTATCACCACTGAAGCTTTCTTT. It is translated as CSVVGERGITTEAFF.